Listed below are T cell receptor beta chains from one sample, sequenced in a study of T cells in Graves' hyperthyroidism and ophthalmopathy. TCRdb re-called the multiplex PCR reads through MiXCR, storing one row per CDR3 protein. Here the sample spans about 290,000 distinct CDR3 sequences, roughly an eighth being singletons. The sample was blood. These receptors all stem from a woman in her thirties or forties with Graves' hyperthyroidism. CDR3s include the opening cysteine and the closing phenylalanine or tryptophan. Fields, in order: CDR3 DNA, CDR3 protein, clone size, D gene, V gene, J gene. A D gene is named only where the DNA matches it firmly. Where a row states a size, it is once, few, many or the class of an expanded clone; other rows omit it.

DNA: TGTGCCAGCAGTTTATTCATCTCTAGCACAGATACGCAGTATTTT
CDR3: CASSLFISSTDTQYF
size: many
D: .
V: TRBV28
J: TRBJ2-3

DNA: TGTGCCAGTAGTATAGGGCAGGGGCGGTTGAATGAGCAGTTCTTC
CDR3: CASSIGQGRLNEQFF
size: .
D: .
V: TRBV19
J: TRBJ2-1

DNA: TGCAGCGTTGAAGAGACTAGCGGGAGAGATACGCAGTATTTT
CDR3: CSVEETSGRDTQYF
size: many
D: TRBD2
V: TRBV29-1
J: TRBJ2-3

DNA: TGTGCCAGCAGCCGAGAGGGGAACGCGGACGAGCAGTACTTC
CDR3: CASSREGNADEQYF
size: .
D: .
V: TRBV4-2
J: TRBJ2-7

DNA: TGTGCCAGCTGGACAGGGCAGAACAATCAGCCCCAGCATTTT
CDR3: CASWTGQNNQPQHF
size: .
D: TRBD1
V: TRBV10-3
J: TRBJ1-5

DNA: TGTGCCAGCAGTTCGGGACTAGCGGGTTTCACCGGGGAGCTGTTTTTT
CDR3: CASSSGLAGFTGELFF
size: many
D: TRBD2
V: TRBV12-3/TRBV12-4
J: TRBJ2-2

DNA: TGTGCCAGCACCTGGGCCTTTGGGGGCGGCTATGGCTACACCTTC
CDR3: CASTWAFGGGYGYTF
size: many
D: .
V: TRBV5-5
J: TRBJ1-2

DNA: TGTGCCAGCAATACAGGGGAGTGGGAGCAGTACTTC
CDR3: CASNTGEWEQYF
size: few
D: TRBD1
V: TRBV6-1
J: TRBJ2-7

DNA: TGCAGTGCCCGCGGACCGGGCTCCTACGAGCAGTACTTC
CDR3: CSARGPGSYEQYF
size: many
D: .
V: TRBV20-1
J: TRBJ2-7

DNA: TGTGCCAGCAGTTTATCCGGACTAGCGGGGGAGTGGTTCTTC
CDR3: CASSLSGLAGEWFF
size: many
D: TRBD2
V: TRBV28
J: TRBJ2-1

DNA: TGCAGTGCTTTACAGGGGGGAGATACGCAGTATTTT
CDR3: CSALQGGDTQYF
size: few
D: TRBD1
V: TRBV20-1
J: TRBJ2-3

DNA: TGCAGCGTCCCGGGACTAGCGTACGATGAGCAGTTCTTC
CDR3: CSVPGLAYDEQFF
size: .
D: TRBD2
V: TRBV29-1
J: TRBJ2-1

DNA: TGCGCCAGCAGCGCCGGGACCGAGGGGGCCAACGTCCTGACTTTC
CDR3: CASSAGTEGANVLTF
size: .
D: .
V: TRBV5-1
J: TRBJ2-6

DNA: TGTGCCTGGGGTCGGGACAGGGACGGCTACACCTTC
CDR3: CAWGRDRDGYTF
size: .
D: TRBD1
V: TRBV30
J: TRBJ1-2

DNA: TGCGCCAGCAGCTTGGTGACAGGCCGCAGCTCCTACAATGAGCAGTTCTTC
CDR3: CASSLVTGRSSYNEQFF
size: many
D: .
V: TRBV5-1
J: TRBJ2-1

DNA: TGTGCCAGCAGCACCGGGACAGGAAACTCTGGAAACACCATATATTTT
CDR3: CASSTGTGNSGNTIYF
size: .
D: TRBD1
V: TRBV7-2
J: TRBJ1-3

DNA: TGTGCCAGCAGCCAAGATGAGAGCTCCTACAATGAGCAGTTCTTC
CDR3: CASSQDESSYNEQFF
size: .
D: .
V: TRBV4-2
J: TRBJ2-1

DNA: TGTGCCAGTAGTATACCTAGCGGGAGGGACAATGAGCAGTTCTTC
CDR3: CASSIPSGRDNEQFF
size: many
D: TRBD2
V: TRBV19
J: TRBJ2-1

DNA: TGTGCCAGCACCTCCTGGGCGGGGCTGAACACTGAAGCTTTCTTT
CDR3: CASTSWAGLNTEAFF
size: many
D: .
V: TRBV27
J: TRBJ1-1

DNA: TGTGCCAGCAGCCCTTCGACAGGGGCCGTCTATGGCTACACCTTC
CDR3: CASSPSTGAVYGYTF
size: many
D: TRBD1
V: TRBV7-3
J: TRBJ1-2

DNA: TGTGCCAGCAGCGACTTTGGAACGTCCTACGAGCAGTACTTC
CDR3: CASSDFGTSYEQYF
size: few
D: .
V: TRBV14
J: TRBJ2-7

DNA: TGTGCCAGCAGTTTAGTCGGGGCCACTGAAGCTTTCTTT
CDR3: CASSLVGATEAFF
size: many
D: .
V: TRBV28
J: TRBJ1-1

DNA: TGTGCCAGCAGCTTACTGGATACAGATACGCAGTATTTT
CDR3: CASSLLDTDTQYF
size: many
D: .
V: TRBV7-2
J: TRBJ2-3

DNA: TGCAGTGCTAGGGCCAACCGCTACGAGCAGTACTTC
CDR3: CSARANRYEQYF
size: many
D: .
V: TRBV20-1
J: TRBJ2-7

DNA: TGTGCCACCAGTCAAGGGGAGACCCAGTACTTC
CDR3: CATSQGETQYF
size: many
D: .
V: TRBV24-1
J: TRBJ2-5

DNA: TGTGCCAGCAGCTTAAGCCAGGGAAGAGGTGAAAAACTGTTTTTT
CDR3: CASSLSQGRGEKLFF
size: .
D: .
V: TRBV12-3/TRBV12-4
J: TRBJ1-4

DNA: TGTGCCAGCAGTTTAAGCAGGGGGACACCGAACACTGAAGCTTTCTTT
CDR3: CASSLSRGTPNTEAFF
size: many
D: TRBD1
V: TRBV12-3/TRBV12-4
J: TRBJ1-1

DNA: TGTGCCAGCATCTCTCAGGGGGGGGCGCAATCCGGGGAGCTGTTTTTT
CDR3: CASISQGGAQSGELFF
size: many
D: .
V: TRBV2
J: TRBJ2-2

DNA: TGTGCCAGCAGTTCAAGTCCGGCACCGGCTCCCATATATTTT
CDR3: CASSSSPAPAPIYF
size: many
D: .
V: TRBV28
J: TRBJ1-3

DNA: TGTGCCACCAGCGGTGAACAGGGAAACACCATATATTTT
CDR3: CATSGEQGNTIYF
size: many
D: .
V: TRBV15
J: TRBJ1-3

DNA: TGTGCCGTAGACAGACAGGGTTATGGCTACACCTTC
CDR3: CAVDRQGYGYTF
size: many
D: TRBD1
V: TRBV28
J: TRBJ1-2

DNA: TGCAGCGCCGGACGGGGTGGAAACACCATATATTTT
CDR3: CSAGRGGNTIYF
size: many
D: .
V: TRBV29-1
J: TRBJ1-3

DNA: TGTGCCAGCAGTTTAACGGGACTAGCGGACTCCTACGAGCAGTACTTC
CDR3: CASSLTGLADSYEQYF
size: many
D: TRBD2
V: TRBV12-3/TRBV12-4
J: TRBJ2-7

DNA: TGTGCCAGCAGCTTGAGTTTCGGTAGTGGGGCTAACACCGGGGAGCTGTTTTTT
CDR3: CASSLSFGSGANTGELFF
size: .
D: .
V: TRBV7-8
J: TRBJ2-2

DNA: TGCAGTGCTAGGCCGGGAGCTAGCTACGAGCAGTACTTC
CDR3: CSARPGASYEQYF
size: .
D: .
V: TRBV20-1
J: TRBJ2-7

DNA: TGCAGTGCTAGAGGCGAAACTAGCGGGAGGGCCAGGGGAGAGACCCAGTACTTC
CDR3: CSARGETSGRARGETQYF
size: many
D: TRBD2
V: TRBV20-1
J: TRBJ2-5

DNA: TGTGCCAGCAGCGTATATACAGGGATGACCGGGGAGCTGTTTTTT
CDR3: CASSVYTGMTGELFF
size: few
D: .
V: TRBV9
J: TRBJ2-2

DNA: TGTGCCAGCATAGGGGGGCTGGTCACTGAAGCTTTCTTT
CDR3: CASIGGLVTEAFF
size: many
D: .
V: TRBV6-1
J: TRBJ1-1

DNA: TGTGCCAGCGCCAATGGAGCGGGAGATCGGGATGAGCAGTTCTTC
CDR3: CASANGAGDRDEQFF
size: .
D: TRBD2
V: TRBV19
J: TRBJ2-1

DNA: TGTGCCAGCAGTGCGCAGGGGGCCAACTATAACTATGGCTACACCTTC
CDR3: CASSAQGANYNYGYTF
size: many
D: TRBD1
V: TRBV25-1
J: TRBJ1-2

DNA: TGTGCCAGCAGTCTAACGGGGCTAGCGGGCACCGGGGAGCTGTTTTTT
CDR3: CASSLTGLAGTGELFF
size: many
D: TRBD2
V: TRBV28
J: TRBJ2-2

DNA: TGTGCCAGCAGTTTGACAGGGGGCGAGACTGAAGCTTTCTTT
CDR3: CASSLTGGETEAFF
size: many
D: TRBD1
V: TRBV6-2/TRBV6-3
J: TRBJ1-1

DNA: TGTGCCAGCTCTTGGGGTATTCATGGCTACACCTTC
CDR3: CASSWGIHGYTF
size: few
D: .
V: TRBV18
J: TRBJ1-2

DNA: TGTGCCAGCAGTGAAGCGAACTCCTACAATGAGCAGTTCTTC
CDR3: CASSEANSYNEQFF
size: many
D: .
V: TRBV2
J: TRBJ2-1

DNA: TGTGCCAGCAGCTTGGTGGAAGGGGGCTCCCCCTACGAGCAGTACTTC
CDR3: CASSLVEGGSPYEQYF
size: many
D: TRBD1
V: TRBV7-6
J: TRBJ2-7

DNA: TGTGCCAGCAGCCCTACGGGAAGCTATGGCTACACCTTC
CDR3: CASSPTGSYGYTF
size: many
D: .
V: TRBV6-1
J: TRBJ1-2

DNA: TGCAGTGCTAGAGATAACCAGCGGGGTACAGATACGCAGTATTTT
CDR3: CSARDNQRGTDTQYF
size: many
D: TRBD2
V: TRBV20-1
J: TRBJ2-3

DNA: TGTGCCAGCAGCACGTCCCCACTCGGGAGCGGGGCAGATACGCAGTATTTT
CDR3: CASSTSPLGSGADTQYF
size: few
D: TRBD2
V: TRBV7-3
J: TRBJ2-3

DNA: TGTGCCAGCAGCTCACGGTTGGGGGGAGAAAAACTGTTTTTT
CDR3: CASSSRLGGEKLFF
size: many
D: .
V: TRBV7-9
J: TRBJ1-4

DNA: TGTGCCAGCACGAGCGGGGACACATATAATTCACCCCTCCACTTT
CDR3: CASTSGDTYNSPLHF
size: many
D: .
V: TRBV6-1
J: TRBJ1-6